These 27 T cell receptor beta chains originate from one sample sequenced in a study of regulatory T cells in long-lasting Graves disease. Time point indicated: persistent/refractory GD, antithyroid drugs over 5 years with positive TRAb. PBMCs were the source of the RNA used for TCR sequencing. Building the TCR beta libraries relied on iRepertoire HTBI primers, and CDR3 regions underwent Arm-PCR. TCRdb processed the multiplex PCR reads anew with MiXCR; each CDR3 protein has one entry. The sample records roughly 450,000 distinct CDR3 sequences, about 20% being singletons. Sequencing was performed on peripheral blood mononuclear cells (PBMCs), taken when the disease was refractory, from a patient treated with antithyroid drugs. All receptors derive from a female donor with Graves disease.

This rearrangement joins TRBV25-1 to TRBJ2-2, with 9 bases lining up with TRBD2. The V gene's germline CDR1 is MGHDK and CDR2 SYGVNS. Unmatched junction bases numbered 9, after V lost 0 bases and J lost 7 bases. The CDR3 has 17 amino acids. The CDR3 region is CASSEYGGRAYGGELFF. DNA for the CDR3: TGTGCCAGCAGTGAATATGGCGGGAGGGCCTACGGCGGGGAGCTGTTTTTT.

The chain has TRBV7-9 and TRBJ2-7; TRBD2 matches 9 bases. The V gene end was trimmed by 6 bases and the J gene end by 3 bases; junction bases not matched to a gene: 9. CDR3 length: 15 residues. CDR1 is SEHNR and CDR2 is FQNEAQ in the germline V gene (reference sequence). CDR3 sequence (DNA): TGTGCCAGCAGTGGGAGGGCTAGCGGGAACTACGAGCAGTACTTC. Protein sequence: CASSGRASGNYEQYF.

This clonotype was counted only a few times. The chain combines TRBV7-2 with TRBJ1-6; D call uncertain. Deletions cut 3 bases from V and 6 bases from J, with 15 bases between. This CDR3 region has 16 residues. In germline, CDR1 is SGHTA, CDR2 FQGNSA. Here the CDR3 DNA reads TGTGCCAGCAGCTTGGCCCCGGGTCGCCTTAATTCACCCCTCCACTTT. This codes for CASSLAPGRLNSPLHF.

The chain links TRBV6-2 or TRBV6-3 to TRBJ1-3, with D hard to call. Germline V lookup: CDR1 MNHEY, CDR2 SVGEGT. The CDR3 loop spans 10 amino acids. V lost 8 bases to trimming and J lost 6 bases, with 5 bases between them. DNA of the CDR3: TGTGCCAGCCGAGAAAACACCATATATTTT. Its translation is CASRENTIYF.

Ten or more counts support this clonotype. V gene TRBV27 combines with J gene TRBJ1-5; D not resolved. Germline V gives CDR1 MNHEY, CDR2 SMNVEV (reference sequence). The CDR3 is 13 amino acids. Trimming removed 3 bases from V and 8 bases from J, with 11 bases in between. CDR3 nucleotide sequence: TGTGCCAGCAGTTTGGGATTTTCGGAGCCCCAGCATTTT. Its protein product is CASSLGFSEPQHF.

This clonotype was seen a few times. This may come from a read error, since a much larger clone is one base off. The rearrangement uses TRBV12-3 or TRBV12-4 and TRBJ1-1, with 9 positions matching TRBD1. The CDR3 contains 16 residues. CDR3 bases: TGTGTCAGCAGACCAGACAGGGGGGTGATGAACACTGAAGCTTTCTTT. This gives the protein CVSRPDRGVMNTEAFF.

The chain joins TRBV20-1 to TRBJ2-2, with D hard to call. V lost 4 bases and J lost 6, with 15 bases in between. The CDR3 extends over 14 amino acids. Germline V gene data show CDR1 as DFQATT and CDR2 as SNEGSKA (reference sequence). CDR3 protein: CSAKTERWSGELFF. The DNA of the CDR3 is TGCAGTGCTAAAACCGAGAGGTGGTCCGGGGAGCTGTTTTTT.

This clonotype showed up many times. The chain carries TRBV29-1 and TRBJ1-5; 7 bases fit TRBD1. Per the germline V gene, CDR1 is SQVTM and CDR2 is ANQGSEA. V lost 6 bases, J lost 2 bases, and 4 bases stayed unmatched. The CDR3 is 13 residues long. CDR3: CSVSGQGNQPQHF. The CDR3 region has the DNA TGCAGCGTCTCCGGACAGGGCAATCAGCCCCAGCATTTT.

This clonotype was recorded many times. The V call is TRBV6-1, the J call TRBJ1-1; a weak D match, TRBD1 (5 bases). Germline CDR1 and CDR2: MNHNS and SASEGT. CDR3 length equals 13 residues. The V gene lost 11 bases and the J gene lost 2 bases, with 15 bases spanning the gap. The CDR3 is CAGSSGINTEAFF. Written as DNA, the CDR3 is TGTGCCGGTTCCTCAGGGATAAACACTGAAGCTTTCTTT.

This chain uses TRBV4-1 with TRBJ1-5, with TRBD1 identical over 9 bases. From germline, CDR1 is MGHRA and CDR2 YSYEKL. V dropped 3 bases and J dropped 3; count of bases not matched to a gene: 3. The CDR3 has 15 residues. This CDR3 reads CASSHGTGNNQPQHF. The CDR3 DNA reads TGCGCCAGCAGCCACGGGACAGGGAACAATCAGCCCCAGCATTTT.

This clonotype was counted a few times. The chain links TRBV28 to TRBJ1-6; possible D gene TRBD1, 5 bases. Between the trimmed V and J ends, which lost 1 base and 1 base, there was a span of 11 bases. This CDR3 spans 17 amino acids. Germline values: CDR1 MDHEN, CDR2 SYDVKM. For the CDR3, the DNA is TGTGCCAGCAGTTTATTCCTGGGGGGATCCTATAATTCACCCCTCCACTTT. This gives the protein CASSLFLGGSYNSPLHF.

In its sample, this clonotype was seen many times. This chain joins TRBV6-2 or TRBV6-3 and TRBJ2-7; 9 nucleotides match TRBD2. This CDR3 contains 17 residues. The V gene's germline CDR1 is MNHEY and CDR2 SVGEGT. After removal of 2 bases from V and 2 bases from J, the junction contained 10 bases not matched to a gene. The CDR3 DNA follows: TGTGCCAGCAGTTACGTCTCGATTGGCGGGGGGGCCTACGAGCAGTACTTC. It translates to CASSYVSIGGGAYEQYF.

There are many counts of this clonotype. The CDR3 region is CASRRSGFSYEQYF. The CDR3, as DNA: TGTGCCAGCAGAAGGAGCGGCTTTTCCTACGAGCAGTACTTC. This rearrangement joins TRBV6-1 to TRBJ2-7; possible D gene TRBD2, 5 bases. V was pared by 6 bases and J by 1 base, with 13 bases between. Germline V gene lookup returns CDR1 MNHNS and CDR2 SASEGT. The CDR3 runs to 14 residues.

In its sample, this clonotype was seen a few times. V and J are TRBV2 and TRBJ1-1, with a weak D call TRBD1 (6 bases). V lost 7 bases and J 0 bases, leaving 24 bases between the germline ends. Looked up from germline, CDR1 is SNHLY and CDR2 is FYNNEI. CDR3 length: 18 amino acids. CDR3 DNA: TGTGCCAGCAATCCTTCTATAGTGGAGACAGGATTGAACACTGAAGCTTTCTTT. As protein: CASNPSIVETGLNTEAFF.

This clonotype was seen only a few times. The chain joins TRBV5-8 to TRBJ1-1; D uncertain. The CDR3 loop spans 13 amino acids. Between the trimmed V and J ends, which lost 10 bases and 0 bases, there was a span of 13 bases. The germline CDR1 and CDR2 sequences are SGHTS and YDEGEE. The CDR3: CASLRQMNTEAFF. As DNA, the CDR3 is TGTGCCTCTTTGAGACAAATGAACACTGAAGCTTTCTTT. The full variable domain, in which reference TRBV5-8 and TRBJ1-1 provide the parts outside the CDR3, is EAGVTQSPTHLIKTRGQQATLRCSPISGHTSVYWYQQALGLGLQFLLWYDEGEERNRGNFPPRFSGRQFPNYSSELNVNALELEDSALYLCASLRQMNTEAFFGQGTRLTVV.

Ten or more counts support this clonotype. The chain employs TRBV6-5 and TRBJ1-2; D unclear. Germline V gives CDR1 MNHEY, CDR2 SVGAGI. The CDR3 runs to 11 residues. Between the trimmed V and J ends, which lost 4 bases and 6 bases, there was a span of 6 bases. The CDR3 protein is CASSSLDGYTF. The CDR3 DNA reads TGTGCCAGCAGTTCCCTAGATGGCTACACCTTC.

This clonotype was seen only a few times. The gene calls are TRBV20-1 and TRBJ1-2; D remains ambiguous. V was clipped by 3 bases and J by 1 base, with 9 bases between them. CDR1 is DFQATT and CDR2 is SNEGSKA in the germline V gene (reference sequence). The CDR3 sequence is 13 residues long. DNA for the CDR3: TGCAGTGCTAGGGTTGGCTTTAACTATGGCTACACCTTC. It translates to CSARVGFNYGYTF.

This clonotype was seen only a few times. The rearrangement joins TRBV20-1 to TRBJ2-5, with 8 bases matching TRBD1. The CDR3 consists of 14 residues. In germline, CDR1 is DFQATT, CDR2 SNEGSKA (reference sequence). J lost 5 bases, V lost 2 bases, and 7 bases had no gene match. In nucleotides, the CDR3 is TGCAGTGCTAGACCTACAGGGGGTATGGAGACCCAGTACTTC. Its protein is CSARPTGGMETQYF.

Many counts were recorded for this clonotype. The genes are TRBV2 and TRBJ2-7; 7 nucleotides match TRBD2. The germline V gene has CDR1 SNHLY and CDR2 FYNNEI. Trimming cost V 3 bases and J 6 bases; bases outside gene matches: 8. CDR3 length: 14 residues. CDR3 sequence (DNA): TGTGCCAGCAGTGAGGGGAGGGGAGGGGTCGAGCAGTACTTC. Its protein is CASSEGRGGVEQYF.

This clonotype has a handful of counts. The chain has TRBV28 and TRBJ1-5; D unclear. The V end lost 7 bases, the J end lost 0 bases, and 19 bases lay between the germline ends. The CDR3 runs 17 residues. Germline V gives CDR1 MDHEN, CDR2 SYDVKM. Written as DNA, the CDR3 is TGTGCCAGCAAAGTGGTAAAGCCCCTATCTAGCAATCAGCCCCAGCATTTT. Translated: CASKVVKPLSSNQPQHF.

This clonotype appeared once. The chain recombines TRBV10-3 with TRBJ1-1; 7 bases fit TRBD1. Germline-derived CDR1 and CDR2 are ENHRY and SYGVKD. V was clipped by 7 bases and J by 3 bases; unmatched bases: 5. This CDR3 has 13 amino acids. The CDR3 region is CAIKRDSHTEAFF. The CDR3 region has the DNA TGTGCCATCAAGCGGGACAGTCACACTGAAGCTTTCTTT.

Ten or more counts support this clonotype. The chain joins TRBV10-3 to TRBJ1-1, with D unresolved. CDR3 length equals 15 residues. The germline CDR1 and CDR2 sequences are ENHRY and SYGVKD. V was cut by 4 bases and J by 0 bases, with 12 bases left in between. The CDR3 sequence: CAISASTTLNTEAFF. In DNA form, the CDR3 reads TGTGCCATCAGTGCCTCGACAACTTTGAACACTGAAGCTTTCTTT.

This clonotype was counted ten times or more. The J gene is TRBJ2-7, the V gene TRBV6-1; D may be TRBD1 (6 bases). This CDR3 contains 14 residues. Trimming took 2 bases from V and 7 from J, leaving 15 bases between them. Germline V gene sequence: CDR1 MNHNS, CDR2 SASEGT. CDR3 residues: CASSEQGQMWEQYF. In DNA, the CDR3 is TGTGCCAGCAGTGAACAAGGACAGATGTGGGAGCAGTACTTC.

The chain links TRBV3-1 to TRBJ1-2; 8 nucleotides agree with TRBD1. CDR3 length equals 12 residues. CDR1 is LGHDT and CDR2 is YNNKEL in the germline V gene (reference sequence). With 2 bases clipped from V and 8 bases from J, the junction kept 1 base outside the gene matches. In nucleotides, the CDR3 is TGTGCCAGCAGCCAAAGACAGGGGGGCTACACCTTC. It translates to CASSQRQGGYTF.

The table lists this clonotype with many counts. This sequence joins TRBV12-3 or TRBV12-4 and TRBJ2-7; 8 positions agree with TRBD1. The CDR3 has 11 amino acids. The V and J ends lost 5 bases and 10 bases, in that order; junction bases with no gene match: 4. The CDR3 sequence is CASSQGQVQYF. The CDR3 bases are TGTGCCAGCAGTCAGGGACAGGTCCAGTACTTC.

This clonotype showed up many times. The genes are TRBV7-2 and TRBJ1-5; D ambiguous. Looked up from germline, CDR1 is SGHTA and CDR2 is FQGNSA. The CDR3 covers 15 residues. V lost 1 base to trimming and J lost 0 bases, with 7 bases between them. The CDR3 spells CASSLGLYSNQPQHF. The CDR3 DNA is TGTGCCAGCAGCTTAGGGCTGTATAGCAATCAGCCCCAGCATTTT. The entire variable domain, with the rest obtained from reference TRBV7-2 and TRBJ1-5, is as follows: GAGVSQSPSNKVTEKGKDVELRCDPISGHTALYWYRQSLGQGLEFLIYFQGNSAPDKSGLPSDRFSAERTGGSVSTLTIQRTQQEDSAVYLCASSLGLYSNQPQHFGDGTRLSIL.

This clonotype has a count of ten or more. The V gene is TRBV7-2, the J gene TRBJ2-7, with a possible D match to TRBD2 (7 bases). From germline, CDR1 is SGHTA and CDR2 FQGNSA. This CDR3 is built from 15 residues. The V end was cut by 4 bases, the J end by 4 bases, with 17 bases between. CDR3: CASSSGAGVLYEQYF. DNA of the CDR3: TGTGCCAGCAGCTCAGGGGCGGGAGTATTATACGAGCAGTACTTC.